A selection of T cell receptor beta chains follows, all from one sample in a study of T cell clones after liver transplantation. Profiling relied on immunoSEQ multiplex PCR, and the TCRdb table lists in-frame clones only, not all of them. The sample records over 55,000 clones, about 73% being singletons. The sequenced sample was CD4+ T cells from blood, obtained at the approximately 16-month timepoint. These receptors were obtained from a human patient who received a liver transplant. Some T cells may arise from the graft donor. Each CDR3 is given with its conserved first and last residue. The D gene is left open where the match is weak. Where a row states a size, it is once, few, many or the class of an expanded clone; other rows omit it.

15,NA,TRBJ2-5,TRBV7-9,TRBD1,TGTGCCAGCAGCTTAGGACAGGGGGCCGGGGAGACCCAGTACTTC,CASSLGQGAGETQYF
12,NA,TRBJ2-3,TRBV30,NA,TGTGCCTGGAGTGTAAGCACAGATACGCAGTATTTT,CAWSVSTDTQYF
13,NA,TRBJ1-4,TRBV10-3,TRBD1,TGTGCCATCACGAGGGGGCACGGTGAAAAACTGTTTTTT,CAITRGHGEKLFF
19,NA,TRBJ2-1,TRBV5-6,TRBD2,TGTGCCAGCAGCACAGGGACTAGCGGGACGAGAAGGACTTACAATGAGCAGTTCTTC,CASSTGTSGTRRTYNEQFF
16,NA,TRBJ2-1,TRBV21-1,NA,TGTGCCAGCAGCAAGGGACTAGCGTCCTCCTACAATGAGCAGTTCTTC,CASSKGLASSYNEQFF
14,NA,TRBJ1-2,TRBV11-3,NA,TGTGCCAGCAGCTTAGGACTGGGGACCTATGGCTACACCTTC,CASSLGLGTYGYTF
11,NA,TRBJ1-3,TRBV28,NA,TGTGCCAGCAGTGGGGGGCTTACCATATATTTT,CASSGGLTIYF
14,NA,TRBJ2-5,TRBV7-9,NA,TGTGCCAGCAGCCCGAGGGCTATTCAAGAGACCCAGTACTTC,CASSPRAIQETQYF
14,NA,TRBJ1-4,TRBV27,TRBD1,TGTGCCAGCAGTTTTCAGGGGGGGACAGGGGAATTAAATTTT,CASSFQGGTGELNF
20,NA,TRBJ2-3,TRBV2,TRBD2,TGTGCCAGCAGTAACCCGGGACTAGCGGGCGGGGACCGTGGCACAGATACGCAGTATTTT,CASSNPGLAGGDRGTDTQYF
16,NA,TRBJ1-4,TRBV10-3,NA,TGTGCCATCAGTGGGGGACACGGAACAACTAATGAAAAACTGTTTTTT,CAISGGHGTTNEKLFF
16,once,TRBJ2-2,TRBV19,TRBD1,TGTGCCAGTAGTTTGTATCCGGGACAGGGAGTCGGGGAGCTGTTTTTT,CASSLYPGQGVGELFF
18,NA,TRBJ2-1,TRBV19,TRBD2,TGTGCCAGTAGTATTCGGGGGACTAGCGGGATTTCATACAATGAGCAGTTCTTC,CASSIRGTSGISYNEQFF
14,NA,TRBJ1-5,TRBV28,NA,TGTGCCAGCGGGTTAGAAGGGGCCGGGCAGCCCCAGCATTTT,CASGLEGAGQPQHF
15,NA,TRBJ2-1,TRBV19,NA,TGTGCCAGTAGTACAGGGTCGTACTCCTACAATGAGCAGTTCTTC,CASSTGSYSYNEQFF
16,few,TRBJ2-3,TRBV7-6,TRBD2,TGTGCCAGCAGCTTAGGGACTAGCGGGAGCGCAGATACGCAGTATTTT,CASSLGTSGSADTQYF
12,NA,TRBJ1-2,TRBV7-2,TRBD1,TGTGCCAGCGTCACAGGGGTCTATGGCTACACCTTC,CASVTGVYGYTF
15,NA,TRBJ2-3,TRBV13,TRBD2,TGTGCCAGCACTTTAGCGGGGGGCCCAAAAGATACGCAGTATTTT,CASTLAGGPKDTQYF
12,NA,TRBJ1-2,TRBV7-2,NA,TGTGCCAGCAGCTTAGAACTGGGAGGCTACACCTTC,CASSLELGGYTF
15,NA,TRBJ1-1,TRBV29-1,TRBD1,TGCAGCGTTGATAGGGCAGGGGGCCGCGGTACTGAAGCTTTCTTT,CSVDRAGGRGTEAFF